The entry that follows covers one T cell receptor beta chain sequence. The data originate from a study of OX40 agonist ivuxolimab in advanced cancers. This table comes from immunoSEQ multiplex PCR, and its TCRdb copy is limited to in-frame clones, with some not included. The sample has tens of thousands of clones, around four fifths seen once. Per germline, CDR1 SGHTA and CDR2 FQGNSA. The CDR3 runs to 17 residues. Germline trimming cut 4 bases from V and 4 bases from J; bases unmatched to any gene: 5. The clonotype originates from an adult with an advanced solid tumor such as melanoma, head and neck, liver or kidney cancer. The chain links TRBV7-2 to TRBJ2-1, with 15 bases fitting TRBD2. Sample: CD4+ or CD8+ T cells sorted from blood, taken in a trial of the OX40 agonist ivuxolimab. CDR3 nucleotide sequence: TGTGCCAGCAGCTCCCGGGGACTAGCGGGAGGTTACAATGAGCAGTTCTTC. Translated, it gives CASSSRGLAGGYNEQFF.